The 15 T cell receptor beta chains below all came from one sample that was sequenced in a study of control samples from healthy donors and cancer patients. Produced via immunoSEQ multiplex PCR; TCRdb's table is partial and in-frame only. This sample has some 140,000 clones, with 90% to 95% found just once. The sample consisted of blood. The origin of the receptors is a man aged 40-49 years in good health.

This chain connects TRBV27 to TRBJ2-2; D gene unclear. The length of the CDR3 is 13 residues. Trimming removed 7 bases from V and 2 bases from J, with 8 bases in between. Looked up from germline, CDR1 is MNHEY and CDR2 is SMNVEV (reference sequence). In DNA, the CDR3 is TGTGCCAGCACCACTGAAAACACCGGGGAGCTGTTTTTT. This sequence encodes CASTTENTGELFF.

The gene calls are TRBV9 and TRBJ1-1; D remains ambiguous. The germline CDR1 and CDR2 sequences are SGDLS and YYNGEE. The CDR3 is 14 amino acids. V lost 6 bases and J 0 bases, leaving 12 bases between the germline ends. CDR3 loop: CASTPQLLNTEAFF. The DNA for the CDR3 is TGTGCCAGCACCCCGCAACTTTTGAACACTGAAGCTTTCTTT. The full variable domain, its missing parts supplied by reference TRBV9 and TRBJ1-1, is DSGVTQTPKHLITATGQRVTLRCSPRSGDLSVYWYQQSLDQGLQFLIQYYNGEERAKGNILERFSAQQFPDLHSELNLSSLELGDSALYFCASTPQLLNTEAFFGQGTRLTVV.

The V and J genes are TRBV27 and TRBJ1-5; D is ambiguous. The germline V gene has CDR1 MNHEY and CDR2 SMNVEV (reference sequence). V lost 2 bases and J 4 bases, leaving 12 bases between the germline ends. The length of the CDR3 is 15 residues. The CDR3 loop reads CASSLGPSLNQPQHF. The CDR3 nucleotides are TGTGCCAGCAGTTTAGGACCGTCCCTGAATCAGCCCCAGCATTTT.

This sequence joins TRBV5-1 and TRBJ2-5, with TRBD1 matching over 10 bases. CDR1 SGHRS and CDR2 YFSETQ come from the germline V gene. This CDR3 spans 16 amino acids. Germline trimming cut 0 bases from V and 3 bases from J; bases unmatched to any gene: 5. The CDR3 sequence: CASSLAGQGSKETQYF. The CDR3, as DNA: TGCGCCAGCAGCTTGGCGGGACAGGGGTCGAAAGAGACCCAGTACTTC.

The CDR3 protein is CASSVGVVNEQYF. The CDR3 bases are TGTGCCAGCAGCGTAGGGGTTGTGAACGAGCAGTACTTC. The J gene is TRBJ2-7, the V gene TRBV9; D gene ambiguous. This CDR3 is built from 13 residues. Trimming removed 0 bases from V and 5 bases from J, with 9 bases in between. CDR1 and CDR2 from the germline V gene are SGDLS and YYNGEE.

V usage is TRBV3-1 (or the pseudogene TRBV3-2) and J usage is TRBJ1-2; 11 bases fit TRBD1. Germline CDR1 is LGHDT and CDR2 is YNNKEL (reference sequence). This CDR3 region has 17 residues. V lost 1 base to trimming and J lost 0 bases; unmatched junction nucleotides: 4. The CDR3, as DNA: TGTGCCAGCAGCCAAGGGACAGGGGGCCGAGCTAACTATGGCTACACCTTC. Its protein product is CASSQGTGGRANYGYTF.

V and J are TRBV7-2 and TRBJ2-7; D possibly corresponds to TRBD1 (6 bases). The CDR3 has 14 residues. Germline V gene data show CDR1 as SGHTA and CDR2 as FQGNSA. With 2 bases removed from V and 3 bases from J, the gap between germline ends came to 11 bases. CDR3 residues: CASSLSQGNYEQYF. The CDR3 DNA reads as TGTGCCAGCAGCTTATCACAGGGCAACTACGAGCAGTACTTC.

The CDR3 sequence: CASSLVPNYGYTF. In nucleotides, the CDR3 is TGCGCCAGCAGCTTGGTCCCGAACTATGGCTACACCTTC. The chain is built from TRBV5-1 and TRBJ1-2, with D unclear. V lost 0 bases and J 2 bases, leaving 5 bases between the germline ends. Per germline, CDR1 SGHRS and CDR2 YFSETQ. The CDR3 length is 13 residues.

The chain uses TRBV30 and TRBJ1-1; 7 bases agree with TRBD1. In germline, CDR1 is GTSNPN, CDR2 SVGIG (reference sequence). The CDR3 is 13 residues long. The ends lost 5 bases at V and 4 bases at J; junction bases unmatched: 7. The CDR3 reads CAWSHRGGTEAFF. The CDR3 DNA is TGTGCCTGGTCTCACAGGGGTGGCACTGAAGCTTTCTTT.

CDR3 in DNA: TGTGCCAGCCTAGCGGGGGGGAGCACAGATACGCAGTATTTT. Amino acid sequence: CASLAGGSTDTQYF. The genes are TRBV7-9 and TRBJ2-3; 12 bases agree with TRBD2. The V gene end was trimmed by 8 bases and the J gene end by 0 bases; junction bases not matched to a gene: 0. CDR1 and CDR2 (germline): SEHNR, FQNEAQ (reference sequence). The CDR3 has 14 residues.

The chain employs TRBV3-1 (or the pseudogene TRBV3-2) and TRBJ2-7; D remains ambiguous. The CDR3 consists of 14 residues. CDR1 is LGHDT and CDR2 is YNNKEL in the germline V gene (reference sequence). V lost 4 bases and J 7 bases, leaving 17 bases between the germline ends. CDR3 DNA: TGTGCCAGCAGCCCCCAGAAGGGAACGCTGGAGCAGTACTTC. As protein: CASSPQKGTLEQYF.

CDR3 residues: CASSYSRQALDGYTF. The CDR3 nucleotides read TGTGCCAGCAGTTACTCGAGGCAGGCTTTGGATGGCTACACCTTC. This rearrangement joins TRBV6-5 to TRBJ1-2; D is unresolved. The CDR3 extends over 15 amino acids. From germline, CDR1 is MNHEY and CDR2 SVGAGI. V was cut by 0 bases and J by 6 bases, with 14 bases left in between.

This chain connects TRBV6-5 to TRBJ1-1; TRBD1 might be the D (6 bases). Germline-derived CDR1 and CDR2 are MNHEY and SVGAGI. V lost 5 bases to trimming and J lost 4 bases, with 11 bases between them. CDR3 length: 13 residues. DNA of the CDR3: TGTGCCAGCAGTCGAACAGGGTTCACTGAAGCTTTCTTT. This translates into CASSRTGFTEAFF.

With regard to this clone: Other DNA sequences in the same sample also yield this CDR3. The chain employs TRBV27 and TRBJ2-3; no firm D call. Germline V CDR1 and CDR2: MNHEY, SMNVEV (reference sequence). V shed 5 bases and J shed 2 bases, with 8 bases lying between them. This CDR3 region has 13 residues. The CDR3 spells CASSPHTTDTQYF. The CDR3 DNA reads as TGTGCCAGCAGTCCCCATACCACAGATACGCAGTATTTT.

This clone was detected only once. The chain combines TRBV7-8 with TRBJ1-3, with 10 positions matching TRBD1. The germline V gene encodes CDR1 SGHVS and CDR2 FQNEAQ. V lost 6 bases to trimming and J lost 3 bases; unmatched junction nucleotides: 8. There are 16 residues in the CDR3. The CDR3 sequence: CASSPNDRGLGNTIYF. In DNA, the CDR3 is TGTGCCAGCAGTCCTAACGACAGGGGGCTTGGAAACACCATATATTTT.